The clone carrying this TCR beta chain showed up just once. The data belong to a study of T cell responses to AZD1222 COVID-19 vaccine. The data were produced by immunoSEQ multiplex PCR, yet TCRdb's version contains in-frame clones alone and is incomplete. There are approximately 120,000 clones in the sample; roughly 90% occur only once, and 13% lies in the top ten. V lost 1 base, J lost 0 bases, and 19 bases lay in between. The length of the CDR3 is 18 residues. Germline CDR1 GTSNPN, CDR2 SVGIG (reference sequence). The sequence came from an adult in good health. The chain employs TRBV30 and TRBJ1-3; tentatively, D is TRBD1 (5 bases). The sequencing here drew on peripheral blood, taken on day 0 of MenACWY control vaccination. The CDR3 region has the DNA TGTGCCTGGAGTGCCCCGCCGGGACGGGCATTCTCTGGAAACACCATATATTTT. Its protein product is CAWSAPPGRAFSGNTIYF.